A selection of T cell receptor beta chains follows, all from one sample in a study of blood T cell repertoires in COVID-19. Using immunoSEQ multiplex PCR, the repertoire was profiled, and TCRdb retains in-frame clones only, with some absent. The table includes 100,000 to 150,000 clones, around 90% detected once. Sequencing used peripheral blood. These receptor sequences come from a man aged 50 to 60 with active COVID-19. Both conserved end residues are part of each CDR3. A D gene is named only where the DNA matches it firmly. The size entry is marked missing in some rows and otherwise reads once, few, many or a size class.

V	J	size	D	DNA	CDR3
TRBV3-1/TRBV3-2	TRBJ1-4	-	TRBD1	TGTGCCAGCAGCGACAGGGGGGCGACTAATGAAAAACTGTTTTTT	CASSDRGATNEKLFF
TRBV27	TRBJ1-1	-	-	TGTGCCAGCGACTCAGGGCTGCAAGCTTTCTTT	CASDSGLQAFF
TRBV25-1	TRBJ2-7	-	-	TGTGCCAGCAGTGACCCTAGGGGCCACGCGAGGTACGAGCAGTACTTC	CASSDPRGHARYEQYF
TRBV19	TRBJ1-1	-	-	TGTGCCAGTGCCCTGTGGGGGCTTCAGTCCACTGAAGCTTTCTTT	CASALWGLQSTEAFF
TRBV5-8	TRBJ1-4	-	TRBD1	TGTGCCAGCAGCCTACAACAGGGGACTAATGAAAAACTGTTTTTT	CASSLQQGTNEKLFF
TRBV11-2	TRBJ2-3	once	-	TGTGCCAGCAGTCTCACACGCGGCTCCGATACGCAGTATTTT	CASSLTRGSDTQYF
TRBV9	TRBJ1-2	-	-	TGTGCCAGCAGCCCGTCCGGTACGGTCTATGGCTACACCTTC	CASSPSGTVYGYTF
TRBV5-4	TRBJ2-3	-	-	TGTGCCAGCAGCTTGAATGAGGGCAGGAACACAGATACGCAGTATTTT	CASSLNEGRNTDTQYF
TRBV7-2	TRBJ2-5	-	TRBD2	TGTGCCAGCAGCCCGGGGAGGGTCCAAGAGACCCAGTACTTC	CASSPGRVQETQYF
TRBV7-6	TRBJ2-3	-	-	TGTGCCAGCAGCCCCCTCTTGGGGCCTAGCACAGATACGCAGTATTTT	CASSPLLGPSTDTQYF